This is a list of T cell receptor beta chains from one sample in a study of T cells in Graves' hyperthyroidism and ophthalmopathy. TCRdb called the multiplex PCR reads again in MiXCR, with one record for every CDR3 protein. The sample has about 640,000 distinct CDR3 sequences, under 25% seen once; the top ten hold around a third. The specimen was blood. The receptor set was obtained from a man aged 25-40 years with Graves' ophthalmopathy. CDR3s include the opening cysteine and the closing phenylalanine or tryptophan. The order of the fields is J gene, clone size, D gene, CDR3 length, V gene, CDR3 protein, CDR3 DNA. A D gene is named only where the DNA matches it firmly. A clone size is listed for some rows: how often the clone was seen (once, few, many), or a class if it is expanded.

TRBJ1-2,-,TRBD1,15,TRBV5-6,CASSPPTGGSDGYTF,TGTGCCAGCAGCCCACCGACAGGGGGAAGCGATGGCTACACCTTC
TRBJ2-1,-,TRBD2,21,TRBV28,CATSWVGPGLAGYSSYNEQFF,TGTGCCACCTCATGGGTCGGTCCGGGACTAGCGGGGTACAGCTCCTACAATGAGCAGTTCTTC
TRBJ1-3,many,-,17,TRBV20-1,CSARDLDTAYSGNTIYF,TGCAGTGCTAGAGACTTGGACACGGCCTACTCTGGAAACACCATATATTTT
TRBJ1-1,few,-,15,TRBV6-6,CASSYRVGGTVKAFF,TGTGCCAGCAGTTATCGAGTGGGGGGGACCGTGAAAGCTTTCTTT
TRBJ2-3,-,-,13,TRBV29-1,CSVISPRLDTQYF,TGCAGCGTTATTTCCCCTCGTTTAGATACGCAGTATTTT
TRBJ2-1,few,TRBD2,15,TRBV7-7,CASSYQLAGVGEQFF,TGTGCTAGCAGCTACCAACTAGCGGGAGTTGGTGAGCAGTTCTTC
TRBJ1-1,few,-,14,TRBV19,CASSMRRSEAEAFF,TGTGCCAGTAGTATGCGCAGGTCGGAAGCTGAAGCTTTCTTT
TRBJ2-7,few,-,14,TRBV11-2,CASSVRDRTYEQYF,TGTGCCAGCAGTGTCCGGGACCGCACCTACGAGCAGTACTTC
TRBJ2-5,few,-,16,TRBV9,CASSSNGTRVRETQYF,TGTGCCAGCAGCTCCAACGGGACAAGGGTGAGGGAGACCCAGTACTTC
TRBJ2-5,many,TRBD1,14,TRBV27,CASSSIQGRETQYF,TGTGCCAGCAGTTCTATACAGGGGCGAGAGACCCAGTACTTC
TRBJ1-3,-,-,16,TRBV5-1,CASSDGPGQGLDTIYF,TGCGCCAGCAGCGACGGTCCGGGCCAGGGGTTGGACACCATATATTTT
TRBJ1-2,few,-,13,TRBV28,CASRLPVGGGYTF,TGTGCCAGCAGACTGCCCGTGGGGGGCGGCTACACCTTC
TRBJ2-7,few,-,13,TRBV4-1,CASSQAFKDEQYF,TGCGCCAGCAGCCAAGCCTTTAAAGACGAGCAGTACTTC
TRBJ2-7,-,TRBD2,16,TRBV4-1,CASSQGPSGRVHEQYF,TGCGCCAGCAGCCAGGGCCCTAGCGGGAGAGTCCACGAGCAGTACTTC
TRBJ1-2,many,TRBD1,11,TRBV6-1,CASRTGFGYTF,TGTGCCAGCAGGACAGGGTTTGGCTACACCTTC
TRBJ2-1,few,TRBD1,13,TRBV19,CASSRQGPDEQFF,TGTGCCAGTAGCCGACAGGGTCCTGATGAGCAGTTCTTC
TRBJ2-1,many,-,17,TRBV10-3,CAISESPGGGPYNEQFF,TGTGCCATCAGTGAGTCCCCCGGGGGAGGACCCTACAATGAGCAGTTCTTC
TRBJ2-5,-,-,15,TRBV12-3/TRBV12-4,CASSGGTLMGETQYF,TGTGCCAGCAGCGGAGGGACTCTGATGGGAGAGACCCAGTACTTC
TRBJ2-7,many,TRBD1,15,TRBV28,CASSMGQGAAVEQYF,TGTGCCAGCAGCATGGGACAGGGCGCGGCGGTCGAGCAGTACTTC
TRBJ1-5,many,TRBD1,15,TRBV20-1,CSAYPGTGGGQPQHF,TGCAGTGCTTATCCCGGGACAGGGGGTGGACAGCCCCAGCATTTT
TRBJ1-1,few,-,14,TRBV12-3/TRBV12-4,CASSLGGGPTEAFF,TGTGCCAGCAGTCTAGGGGGGGGACCCACTGAAGCTTTCTTT
TRBJ2-1,-,-,14,TRBV7-9,CASSFVSVDLEQFF,TGTGCCAGCAGCTTTGTCTCGGTGGATTTGGAGCAGTTCTTC
TRBJ1-3,-,-,15,TRBV30,CAWSAKGQTGNTIYF,TGTGCCTGGAGTGCAAAGGGGCAGACTGGAAACACCATATATTTT
TRBJ2-1,-,-,14,TRBV5-1,CASASDLLYNEQFF,TGCGCCAGCGCATCTGACTTGCTATACAATGAGCAGTTCTTC
TRBJ1-2,-,-,14,TRBV5-1,CASSLETANYGYTF,TGCGCCAGCAGCCTCGAAACGGCGAACTATGGCTACACCTTC
TRBJ1-6,many,-,12,TRBV18,CASSPGNSPLHF,TGTGCCAGCTCACCTGGTAATTCACCCCTCCACTTT
TRBJ1-1,-,-,16,TRBV15,CATSRDPEVGYTEAFF,TGTGCCACCAGCAGAGATCCGGAGGTGGGGTACACTGAAGCTTTCTTT
TRBJ2-3,-,-,14,TRBV5-1,CASSLEAAPDTQYF,TGCGCCAGCAGCTTGGAGGCAGCGCCAGATACGCAGTATTTT
TRBJ2-7,many,-,13,TRBV7-8,CASSLGAVYEQYF,TGTGCCAGCAGCTTAGGGGCGGTCTACGAGCAGTACTTC
TRBJ1-1,few,TRBD1,13,TRBV18,CASSKDRGTKAFF,TGTGCCAGCTCAAAGGACAGGGGCACTAAAGCTTTCTTT
TRBJ2-7,many,TRBD2,14,TRBV11-2,CASSLGGGIYEQYF,TGTGCCAGCAGCTTAGGGGGGGGTATCTACGAGCAGTACTTC
TRBJ2-5,many,-,15,TRBV2,CASSDSVITQETQYF,TGTGCCAGCAGTGATAGTGTGATCACCCAAGAGACCCAGTACTTC
TRBJ1-1,many,-,13,TRBV13,CASSLFGNTEAFF,TGTGCCAGCAGCTTGTTTGGGAACACTGAAGCTTTCTTT
TRBJ1-5,-,-,15,TRBV5-8,CASSLAGQYNQPQHF,TGTGCCAGCAGCTTGGCTGGGCAGTACAATCAGCCCCAGCATTTT
TRBJ2-1,-,-,12,TRBV18,CASSELRGEQFF,TGTGCCAGCTCCGAGTTGCGCGGGGAGCAGTTCTTC
TRBJ1-2,many,TRBD1,12,TRBV28,CASRLTGGGYTF,TGTGCCAGCAGGCTAACAGGGGGCGGCTACACCTTC
TRBJ1-4,-,-,13,TRBV6-2/TRBV6-3,CASSYSWEEKLFF,TGTGCCAGCAGTTACTCTTGGGAAGAAAAACTGTTTTTT
TRBJ1-1,many,-,14,TRBV27,CASSLMRANTEAFF,TGTGCCAGCAGCCTAATGCGGGCGAACACTGAAGCTTTCTTT
TRBJ2-2,-,-,12,TRBV28,CASGGGERELFF,TGTGCCAGCGGAGGGGGGGAAAGGGAGCTGTTTTTT
TRBJ1-2,many,TRBD1,14,TRBV28,CASGSGTEVYGYTF,TGTGCCAGCGGTTCCGGGACAGAGGTCTATGGCTACACCTTC
TRBJ2-5,few,-,15,TRBV7-2,CASSLRGNREKTQYF,TGTGCCAGCAGCTTAAGGGGGAATAGGGAAAAGACCCAGTACTTC
TRBJ1-1,many,-,12,TRBV30,CALSGLPAEAFF,TGTGCCTTATCCGGGCTCCCGGCTGAAGCTTTCTTT
TRBJ2-2,-,-,16,TRBV28,CASRRQGRGGSGELFF,TGTGCCAGCAGACGCCAGGGCAGGGGAGGGTCCGGGGAGCTGTTTTTT